Listed below are T cell receptor beta chains from one sample, sequenced in a study of OX40 agonist ivuxolimab in advanced cancers. Data came from immunoSEQ multiplex PCR; TCRdb stores just in-frame clones and leaves some out. The repertoire holds 50,000 or so clones, 88% seen once, with around 0.68% in the top ten. The specimen was CD4+ or CD8+ T cells sorted from blood, collected in a trial of the OX40 agonist ivuxolimab. These TCRs come from an adult with an advanced solid tumor such as melanoma, head and neck, liver or kidney cancer. Both conserved end residues are part of each CDR3. The D gene is left open where the match is weak. Not all rows give a size; the values are once, few, many and, for expanded clones, a class.

v_call	d_call	j_call	clone_size	cdr3_nt	cdr3_aa
TRBV10-3	-	TRBJ1-2	-	TGTGCCATCAGTGCCGGACAGTTCTATGGCTACACCTTC	CAISAGQFYGYTF
TRBV11-2	-	TRBJ2-1	-	TGTGCCAGCAGCTGGGCGGGGCGCCTAGCTAGTGAGCAGTTCTTC	CASSWAGRLASEQFF
TRBV2	-	TRBJ2-7	-	TGTGCCAGCAGGAAAGGGGGAGGGACCTACGAGCAGTACTTC	CASRKGGGTYEQYF
TRBV7-2	TRBD1	TRBJ1-2	-	TGTGCCAGCAGCTCGACAGGGACGGGGGGCTACACCTTC	CASSSTGTGGYTF
TRBV7-9	-	TRBJ2-5	few	TGTGCCAGCAGCTATGGGGCTAGTTCATCGGAGACCCAGTACTTC	CASSYGASSSETQYF
TRBV2	-	TRBJ2-1	-	TGTGCCAGCAGGTTCTGGGGGATAAGGGGCAATGAGCAGTTCTTC	CASRFWGIRGNEQFF
TRBV5-5	-	TRBJ1-4	-	TGTGCCAGCAGCTTGACAGGACTAACTAATGAAAAACTGTTTTTT	CASSLTGLTNEKLFF
TRBV9	TRBD2	TRBJ2-3	once	TGTGCCAGCAGCGTAAGACTAGCGGGGGGCACAGATACGCAGTATTTT	CASSVRLAGGTDTQYF
TRBV25-1	TRBD2	TRBJ2-7	-	TGTGCCAGCAGAGTGCTAGCGGGAGGGCCCTACGAGCAGTACTTC	CASRVLAGGPYEQYF
TRBV27	TRBD1	TRBJ2-1	-	TGTGCCAGCAGTTTTAAAGGGACAGGGTTTGCATTTGAGCAGTTCTTC	CASSFKGTGFAFEQFF
TRBV1	-	TRBJ2-7	-	TGCACCAACCATAAATACAGACTAGCGGGAGTGTCGTACGAGCAGTACTTC	CTNHKYRLAGVSYEQYF
TRBV5-1	-	TRBJ2-5	-	TGCGCCAGCAGCTCAGGGATCCGAAAGACCCAGTACTTC	CASSSGIRKTQYF
TRBV10-3	-	TRBJ2-2	-	TGTGCCATCAGTGAGACAGAGGGCCCGCTAGACACCGGGGAGCTGTTTTTT	CAISETEGPLDTGELFF
TRBV6-5	-	TRBJ1-2	-	TGTGCCAGCAGTTACTTGGGGGGGACTAACTATGGCTACACCTTC	CASSYLGGTNYGYTF
TRBV25-1	-	TRBJ1-5	few	TGTGCCAGCAGTGAGTTCGGTAGCAATCAGCCCCAGCATTTT	CASSEFGSNQPQHF
TRBV19	TRBD2	TRBJ2-3	once	TGTGCCAGTTGCATTTCGCTAGCGGGAGGGCTAGATACGCAGTATTTT	CASCISLAGGLDTQYF
TRBV10-3	-	TRBJ1-4	-	TGTGCCATCAGTGAAATCAGGGGAAATGAAAAACTGTTTTTT	CAISEIRGNEKLFF
TRBV5-1	-	TRBJ2-2	few	TGCGCCAGCAAGGGCAGGGTCGGAGGGGCCGGGGAGCTGTTTTTT	CASKGRVGGAGELFF
TRBV10-3	TRBD2	TRBJ2-3	-	TGTGCCATCTCGAGACTAGCGGGAGGGACAGATACGCAGTATTTT	CAISRLAGGTDTQYF
TRBV28	-	TRBJ1-1	-	TGTGCCAGCAGTTTAGGGGGCTTGAACACTGAAGCTTTCTTT	CASSLGGLNTEAFF
TRBV5-6	TRBD2	TRBJ2-5	-	TGTGCCAGCAGCCACAAGGATAGCGGGAGGGAAGAGACCCAGTACTTC	CASSHKDSGREETQYF
TRBV18	-	TRBJ2-2	-	TGTGCCAGCTCCCGTGAGCGACAGGCCACCGGGGAGCTGTTTTTT	CASSRERQATGELFF
TRBV4-1	TRBD2	TRBJ2-1	few	TGCGCCAGCAGCCAAGACCCTCCGGGACTAGCGGCCTACAATGAGCAGTTCTTC	CASSQDPPGLAAYNEQFF
TRBV7-3	-	TRBJ2-3	-	TGTGCCAGCAGCTTAAAGGGTAGCACAGATACGCAGTATTTT	CASSLKGSTDTQYF
TRBV2	TRBD1	TRBJ1-2	-	TGTGCCAGCAGTGACGAGACAGGGGTTGGCTACACCTTC	CASSDETGVGYTF
TRBV5-4	TRBD2	TRBJ2-2	-	TGTGCCAGCACCCCCGGGACTAGCGGGTCCACCGGGGAGCTGTTTTTT	CASTPGTSGSTGELFF
TRBV6-5	-	TRBJ1-5	-	TGTGCCAGCAGTTACTCGAGTTCAGGGAGGGACCAGCCCCAGCATTTT	CASSYSSSGRDQPQHF
TRBV27	-	TRBJ2-7	-	TGTGCCAGCAGTTTATCCGGGACAAGTTACGAGCAGTACTTC	CASSLSGTSYEQYF
TRBV6-5	-	TRBJ2-6	-	TGTGCCAGCAGTTACTCGAGCAACTCTGGGGCCAACGTCCTGACTTTC	CASSYSSNSGANVLTF
TRBV2	-	TRBJ2-1	-	TGTGCCAGCAATGACAGGTGGGGCAATGAGCAGTTCTTC	CASNDRWGNEQFF
TRBV6-1	-	TRBJ1-5	-	TGTGCCAGCGCCAGGGAAGGATATAGCAATCAGCCCCAGCATTTT	CASAREGYSNQPQHF
TRBV5-1	TRBD2	TRBJ2-1	-	TGCGCCAGCAGCGGCAGCGGGAGTGGCGGTGAGCAGTTCTTC	CASSGSGSGGEQFF
TRBV18	TRBD1	TRBJ1-2	-	TGTGCCAGCTCACGCTGGGACAGGAGGAACTATGGCTACACCTTC	CASSRWDRRNYGYTF
TRBV2	TRBD2	TRBJ2-7	-	TGTGCCAGCAGTGAGTGGGGGGGGCAGTACTTC	CASSEWGGQYF
TRBV6-4	-	TRBJ1-1	few	TGTGCCAGCAGTCAGGAAACGAACACTGAAGCTTTCTTT	CASSQETNTEAFF
TRBV6-1	TRBD1	TRBJ1-2	-	TGTGCCAGCAGTGTGAGGGGGCTAGGCTACACCTTC	CASSVRGLGYTF
TRBV30	-	TRBJ2-5	-	TGTGCCTGGGAGGGACCCCCAGAACAAGAGACCCAGTACTTC	CAWEGPPEQETQYF
TRBV5-5	-	TRBJ2-2	-	TGTGCCAGCAGCTTGTTTGATAACACCGGGGAGCTGTTTTTT	CASSLFDNTGELFF
TRBV5-1	-	TRBJ2-3	-	TGCGCCAGCAGCTTAAAATTTGGGCCTAGCACAGATACGCAGTATTTT	CASSLKFGPSTDTQYF
TRBV7-2	TRBD2	TRBJ2-1	-	TGTGCCAGCAGCTCCTTAGCGGGGGGGCTTTCATACAATGAGCAGTTCTTC	CASSSLAGGLSYNEQFF
TRBV5-3	TRBD2	TRBJ2-3	-	TGTGCCAGAAGTTCAAGCGGGAGAGACACAGATACGCAGTATTTT	CARSSSGRDTDTQYF
TRBV28	-	TRBJ1-3	-	TGTGCCAGCAGTTTCCGGAGCCCCTCTGGAAACACCATATATTTT	CASSFRSPSGNTIYF
TRBV5-1	TRBD2	TRBJ2-5	-	TGCGCCAGCAGCGATGGGAGGGTGCGACCCCAAGAGACCCAGTACTTC	CASSDGRVRPQETQYF
TRBV12-1	-	TRBJ2-5	-	TGTGCCAGCAGCTTCCTCCGGGACAGGGGGCGGAAGCACCAAGAGACCCAGTACTTC	CASSFLRDRGRKHQETQYF
TRBV2	TRBD1	TRBJ1-1	-	TGTGCCAGCACGGACCGGGACAGGGGTAACACTGAAGCTTTCTTT	CASTDRDRGNTEAFF
TRBV5-1	-	TRBJ2-7	-	TGCGCCAGCAGCTTGGTCCGAGGGCCAGCGGAGCAGTACTTC	CASSLVRGPAEQYF
TRBV5-1	-	TRBJ2-2	-	TGCGCCAGCAGCCCCGGGGGGGAGCTGTTTTTT	CASSPGGELFF